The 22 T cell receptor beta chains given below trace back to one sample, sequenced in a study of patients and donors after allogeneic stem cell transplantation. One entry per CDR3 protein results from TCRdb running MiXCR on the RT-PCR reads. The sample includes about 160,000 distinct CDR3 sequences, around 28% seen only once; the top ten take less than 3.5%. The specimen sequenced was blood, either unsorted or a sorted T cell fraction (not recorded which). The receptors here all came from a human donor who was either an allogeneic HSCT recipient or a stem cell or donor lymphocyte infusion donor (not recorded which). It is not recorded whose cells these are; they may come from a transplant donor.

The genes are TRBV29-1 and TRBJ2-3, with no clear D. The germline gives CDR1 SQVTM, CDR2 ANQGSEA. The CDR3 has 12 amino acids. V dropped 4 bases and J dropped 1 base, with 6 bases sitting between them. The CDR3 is CSVAPGTDTQYF. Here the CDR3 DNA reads TGCAGCGTTGCCCCGGGCACAGATACGCAGTATTTT.

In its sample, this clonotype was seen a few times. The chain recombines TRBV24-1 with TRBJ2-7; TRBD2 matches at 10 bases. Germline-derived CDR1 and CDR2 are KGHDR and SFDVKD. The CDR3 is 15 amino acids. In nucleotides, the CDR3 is TGTGCAGCCTGGGGGACTAGCGAGGTATTCTACGAGCAGTACTTC. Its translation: CAAWGTSEVFYEQYF.

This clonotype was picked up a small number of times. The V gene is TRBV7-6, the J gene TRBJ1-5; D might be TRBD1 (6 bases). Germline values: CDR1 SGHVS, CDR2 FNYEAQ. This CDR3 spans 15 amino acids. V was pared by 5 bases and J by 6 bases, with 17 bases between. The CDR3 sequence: CASSTFRGKGQPQHF. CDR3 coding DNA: TGTGCCAGCAGCACTTTCAGGGGTAAGGGTCAGCCCCAGCATTTT.

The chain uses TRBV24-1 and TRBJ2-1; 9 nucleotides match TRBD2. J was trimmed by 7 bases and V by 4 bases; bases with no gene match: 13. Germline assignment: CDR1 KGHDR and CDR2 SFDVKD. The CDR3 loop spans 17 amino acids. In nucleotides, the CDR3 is TGTGCCACCAGTGACCTCCCCGTAGCGGGAGAAGGAAATGAGCAGTTCTTC. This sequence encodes CATSDLPVAGEGNEQFF.

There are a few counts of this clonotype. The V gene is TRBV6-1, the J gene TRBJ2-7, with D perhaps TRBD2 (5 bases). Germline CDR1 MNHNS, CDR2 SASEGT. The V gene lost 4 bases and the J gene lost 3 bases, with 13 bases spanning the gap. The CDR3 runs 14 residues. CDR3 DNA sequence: TGTGCCAGCAGTGTGGCGGGTTGGGGCTACGAGCAGTACTTC. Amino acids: CASSVAGWGYEQYF.

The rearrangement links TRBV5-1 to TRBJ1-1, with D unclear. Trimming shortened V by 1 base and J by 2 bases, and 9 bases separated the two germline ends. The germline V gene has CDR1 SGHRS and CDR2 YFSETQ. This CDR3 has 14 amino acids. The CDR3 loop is CASSLNSANTEAFF. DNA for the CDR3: TGCGCCAGCAGCTTGAATTCGGCTAACACTGAAGCTTTCTTT.

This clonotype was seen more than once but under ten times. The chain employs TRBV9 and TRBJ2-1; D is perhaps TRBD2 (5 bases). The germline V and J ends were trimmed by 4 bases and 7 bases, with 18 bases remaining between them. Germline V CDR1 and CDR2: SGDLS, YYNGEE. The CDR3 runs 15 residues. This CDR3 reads CASSPSREHTNEQFF. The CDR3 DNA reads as TGTGCCAGCAGCCCTTCCCGGGAACACACAAATGAGCAGTTCTTC. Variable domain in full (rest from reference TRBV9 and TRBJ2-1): DSGVTQTPKHLITATGQRVTLRCSPRSGDLSVYWYQQSLDQGLQFLIQYYNGEERAKGNILERFSAQQFPDLHSELNLSSLELGDSALYFCASSPSREHTNEQFFGPGTRLTVL.

The CDR3 loop is CASSQDETQYF. The CDR3 DNA reads TGCGCCAGCAGCCAAGATGAGACCCAGTACTTC. The V and J genes are TRBV4-1 and TRBJ2-5; D gene unclear. The CDR3 contains 11 residues. V was trimmed by 0 bases and J by 5 bases, leaving 1 base between them. The germline V gene has CDR1 MGHRA and CDR2 YSYEKL.

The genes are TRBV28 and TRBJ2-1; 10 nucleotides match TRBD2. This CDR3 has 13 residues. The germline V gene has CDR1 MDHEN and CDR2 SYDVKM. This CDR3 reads CAGASGSGTEQFF. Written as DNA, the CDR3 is TGTGCTGGGGCTAGCGGGAGCGGCACTGAGCAGTTCTTC.

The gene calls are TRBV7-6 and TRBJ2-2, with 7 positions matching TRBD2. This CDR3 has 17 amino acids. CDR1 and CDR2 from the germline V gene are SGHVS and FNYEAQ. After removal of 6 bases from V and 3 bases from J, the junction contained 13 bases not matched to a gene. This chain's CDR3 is CASREPSGLADTGELFF. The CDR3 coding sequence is TGTGCCAGCAGAGAACCTAGTGGGCTAGCGGACACCGGGGAGCTGTTTTTT.

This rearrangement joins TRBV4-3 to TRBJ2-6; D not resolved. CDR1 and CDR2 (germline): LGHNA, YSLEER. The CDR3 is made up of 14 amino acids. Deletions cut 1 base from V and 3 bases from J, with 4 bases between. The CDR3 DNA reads TGCGCCAGCAGCCAAGGGGTTGGGGCCAACGTCCTGACTTTC. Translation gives CASSQGVGANVLTF.

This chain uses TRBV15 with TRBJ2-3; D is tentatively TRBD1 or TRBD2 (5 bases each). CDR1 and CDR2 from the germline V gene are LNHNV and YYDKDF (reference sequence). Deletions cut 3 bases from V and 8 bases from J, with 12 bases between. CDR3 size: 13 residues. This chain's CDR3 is CATSSEGYGTQYF. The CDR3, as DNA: TGTGCCACCAGCAGCGAGGGGTACGGTACGCAGTATTTT.

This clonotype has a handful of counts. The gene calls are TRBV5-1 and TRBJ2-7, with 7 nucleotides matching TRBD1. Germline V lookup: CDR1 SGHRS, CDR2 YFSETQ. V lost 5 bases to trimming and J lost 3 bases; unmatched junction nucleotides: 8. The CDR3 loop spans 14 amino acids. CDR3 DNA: TGCGCCAGCAGGAGTAGAGCAGGGGGCTACGAGCAGTACTTC. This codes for CASRSRAGGYEQYF.

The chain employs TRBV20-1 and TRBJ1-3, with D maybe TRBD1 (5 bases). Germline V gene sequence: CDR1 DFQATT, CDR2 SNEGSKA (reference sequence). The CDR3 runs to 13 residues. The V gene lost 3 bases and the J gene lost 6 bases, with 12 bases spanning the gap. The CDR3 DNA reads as TGCAGTGCTAGGGGGCTAACAGAAAACACCATATATTTT. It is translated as CSARGLTENTIYF.

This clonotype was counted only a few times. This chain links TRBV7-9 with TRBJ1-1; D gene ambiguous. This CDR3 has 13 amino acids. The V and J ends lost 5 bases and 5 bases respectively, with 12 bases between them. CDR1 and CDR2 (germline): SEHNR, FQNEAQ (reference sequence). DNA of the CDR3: TGTGCCAGCAGCCGGAGTGGGGTTACTGAAGCTTTCTTT. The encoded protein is CASSRSGVTEAFF.

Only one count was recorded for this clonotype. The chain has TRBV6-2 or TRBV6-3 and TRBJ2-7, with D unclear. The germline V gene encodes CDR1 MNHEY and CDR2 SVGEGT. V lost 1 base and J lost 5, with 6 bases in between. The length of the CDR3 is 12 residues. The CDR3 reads CASSYYRHEQYF. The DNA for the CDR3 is TGTGCCAGCAGTTACTACCGCCACGAGCAGTACTTC.

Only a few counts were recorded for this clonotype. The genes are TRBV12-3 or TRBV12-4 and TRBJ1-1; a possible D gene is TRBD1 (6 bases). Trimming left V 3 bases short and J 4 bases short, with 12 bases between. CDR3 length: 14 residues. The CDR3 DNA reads TGTGCCAGCAGTTTCCAGGGGATGGGCACTGAAGCTTTCTTT. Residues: CASSFQGMGTEAFF.

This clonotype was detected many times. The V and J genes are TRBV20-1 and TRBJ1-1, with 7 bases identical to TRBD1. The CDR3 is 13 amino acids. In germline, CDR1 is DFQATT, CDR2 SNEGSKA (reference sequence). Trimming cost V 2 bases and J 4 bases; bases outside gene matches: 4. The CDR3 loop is CSARRQGSTEAFF. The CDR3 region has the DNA TGCAGTGCTAGAAGACAGGGAAGCACTGAAGCTTTCTTT.

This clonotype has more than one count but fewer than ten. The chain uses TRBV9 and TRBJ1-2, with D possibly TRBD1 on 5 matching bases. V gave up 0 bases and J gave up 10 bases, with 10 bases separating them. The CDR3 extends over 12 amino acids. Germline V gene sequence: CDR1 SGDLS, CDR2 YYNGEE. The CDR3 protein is CASSVGLGDYTF. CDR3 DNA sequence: TGTGCCAGCAGCGTAGGGTTGGGGGACTACACCTTC.

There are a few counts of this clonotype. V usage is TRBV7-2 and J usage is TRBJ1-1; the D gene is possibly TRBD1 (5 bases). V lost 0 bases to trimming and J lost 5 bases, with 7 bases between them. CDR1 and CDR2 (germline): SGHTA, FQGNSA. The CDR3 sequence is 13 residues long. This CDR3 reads CASSLAGETEAFF. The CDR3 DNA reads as TGTGCCAGCAGCTTAGCAGGGGAAACTGAAGCTTTCTTT.

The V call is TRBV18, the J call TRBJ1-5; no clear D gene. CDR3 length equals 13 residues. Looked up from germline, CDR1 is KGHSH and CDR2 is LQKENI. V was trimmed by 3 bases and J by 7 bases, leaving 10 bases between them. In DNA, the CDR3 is TGTGCCAGCTCACCCGCGCAAAACCAGCCCCAGCATTTT. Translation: CASSPAQNQPQHF. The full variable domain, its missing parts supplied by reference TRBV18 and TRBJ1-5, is NAGVMQNPRHLVRRRGQEARLRCSPMKGHSHVYWYRQLPEEGLKFMVYLQKENIIDESGMPKERFSAEFPKEGPSILRIQQVVRGDSAAYFCASSPAQNQPQHFGDGTRLSIL.

CDR3 sequence: CASSFREFQDTQYF. The CDR3, as DNA: TGTGCCAGCAGCTTCCGGGAGTTTCAAGATACGCAGTATTTT. The chain combines TRBV11-2 with TRBJ2-3; a possible D gene is TRBD2 (6 bases). Between the trimmed V and J ends, which lost 3 bases and 5 bases, there was a span of 12 bases. This CDR3 spans 14 amino acids. Per germline, CDR1 SGHAT and CDR2 FQNNGV.